These T cell receptor beta chains were read from a single sample in a study of tumor-infiltrating lymphocytes in glioblastoma multiforme. TCRdb processed the multiplex PCR reads anew with MiXCR; each CDR3 protein has one entry. The sample yields fewer than 40,000 distinct CDR3 sequences, roughly two thirds seen once. Sequences were obtained from brain tumor tissue. Source of these receptors: a male donor with glioblastoma. Both conserved end residues are part of each CDR3. D genes are given only for firm matches. Size values are once, few and many counts, or a class for expanded clones, and some rows have none.

TRBV29-1	TRBJ2-7	-	-	CSVVRGRYERYF	TGCAGCGTTGTTCGGGGCCGGTACGAACGGTACTTC
TRBV14	TRBJ1-6	-	-	CAGSKGLWPPLHF	TGTGCCGGCAGCAAAGGACTCTGGCCACCCCTCCACTTT
TRBV5-6	TRBJ2-7	few	-	CASSLRLEQYF	TGTGCCAGCAGCTTGAGACTAGAGCAGTACTTC
TRBV12-3/TRBV12-4	TRBJ2-2	-	-	CASSLGGLGTRELFF	TGTGCCAGCAGTCTCGGGGGGCTGGGCACCCGGGAGCTGTTTTTT
TRBV6-1	TRBJ2-1	-	-	CASSRNYNEKFF	TGTGCCAGCAGCAGGAATTACAATGAGAAGTTCTTC
TRBV11-1	TRBJ2-7	-	-	CASSLVAGYEMYF	TGTGCCAGCAGCTTGGTCGCGGGATACGAGATGTACTTC
TRBV24-1	TRBJ2-3	few	-	CATSKSDTQYF	TGTGCCACCAGTAAGAGTGATACGCAGTATTTT
TRBV6-5	TRBJ1-2	-	-	CASGRGKNPWDGYIF	TGTGCCAGCGGCCGAGGAAAGAACCCTTGGGATGGCTACATCTTC
TRBV6-5	TRBJ1-4	-	-	CASSAWGAREKLFF	TGTGCCAGCAGTGCCTGGGGAGCCCGCGAAAAACTGTTTTTT
TRBV7-9	TRBJ2-1	-	-	CASSLGLTGDLDEQFF	TGTGCCAGCAGTTTAGGACTAACGGGGGACCTCGATGAGCAGTTCTTC
TRBV10-2	TRBJ1-5	-	TRBD1	CASRPLATGISQHF	TGCGCCAGCAGACCCTTGGCGACAGGGATCAGCCAGCATTTT
TRBV14	TRBJ1-1	many	-	CASTEASLERTEAFF	TGTGCCAGCACCGAAGCGTCATTGGAAAGGACTGAAGCTTTCTTT
TRBV11-2	TRBJ2-7	-	TRBD2	CASSPPGTRGGEQYF	TGTGCCAGCAGCCCGCCCGGGACTAGAGGGGGCGAGCAGTACTTC
TRBV18	TRBJ2-6	-	-	CASSPGRVSSGANVLTF	TGTGCCAGCTCACCGGGACGGGTCTCCTCTGGGGCCAACGTCCTGACTTTC
TRBV4-1	TRBJ1-5	once	TRBD1	CASSPRTGNRPQHF	TGCGCCAGCAGCCCGAGGACAGGGAACCGGCCCCAGCATTTT
TRBV10-3	TRBJ1-1	-	TRBD1	CAISGGQGADTEVFF	TGTGCCATCAGTGGGGGACAGGGGGCCGACACTGAAGTTTTCTTT
TRBV6-2/TRBV6-3	TRBJ2-1	many	TRBD2	CASTRISSGVYNEQFF	TGTGCCAGCACAAGAATATCTAGCGGGGTCTACAATGAGCAGTTCTTC
TRBV6-1	TRBJ2-3	-	TRBD2	CASSDRLAGEADTQYF	TGTGCCAGCAGCGACCGACTGGCGGGAGAAGCAGATACGCAGTATTTT
TRBV20-1	TRBJ2-3	few	-	CSARVRADTQYF	TGCAGTGCTAGAGTGCGGGCAGATACGCAGTATTTT
TRBV4-2	TRBJ2-5	-	-	CANSQDPDSQETQYF	TGTGCCAACAGCCAGGATCCGGACAGCCAAGAGACGCAGTACTTC
TRBV28	TRBJ2-1	-	-	CVSGHPERKLSEQFF	TGTGTCAGCGGCCACCCCGAACGTAAATTGTCGGAGCAGTTCTTC
TRBV5-1	TRBJ2-7	-	TRBD1	CASRLGQGEQYF	TGCGCCAGCAGACTGGGACAGGGCGAGCAGTACTTC
TRBV5-8	TRBJ2-1	-	TRBD2	CASSFRVAGAGEQFF	TGCGCCAGCAGCTTCAGGGTAGCGGGAGCTGGTGAGCAGTTCTTC